This TCR beta chain was sequenced in a study of long-term antiretroviral therapy in people with HIV. Sequencing used immunoSEQ v3.0 at survey level. Per-sample sequencing targets were roughly 40,000-50,000 T-cell genomes. Sequencing was performed with immunoSEQ multiplex PCR; in TCRdb, only in-frame clones are kept and a portion is missing. This sample has about 36,000 clones, with approximately 80% found just once. Whole-study findings and limits: Older ART regimens may have been in use when blood was drawn between the mid-2000s and the late 2010s.

Remarks on this clone: Its target is unknown.

V lost 8 bases and J 7 bases, leaving 14 bases between the germline ends. This CDR3 contains 12 residues. Germline V gene data show CDR1 as SNHLY and CDR2 as FYNNEI. The chain couples TRBV2 to TRBJ1-2, with D unclear. Specimen: unsorted PBMCs, collected 0.6 years after starting antiretroviral therapy. The receptor comes from a man between 18 and 29 years old with HIV. CDR3 loop: CASSVSTPGYTF. In nucleotides, the CDR3 is TGTGCCAGCTCGGTTTCGACACCTGGCTACACCTTC.